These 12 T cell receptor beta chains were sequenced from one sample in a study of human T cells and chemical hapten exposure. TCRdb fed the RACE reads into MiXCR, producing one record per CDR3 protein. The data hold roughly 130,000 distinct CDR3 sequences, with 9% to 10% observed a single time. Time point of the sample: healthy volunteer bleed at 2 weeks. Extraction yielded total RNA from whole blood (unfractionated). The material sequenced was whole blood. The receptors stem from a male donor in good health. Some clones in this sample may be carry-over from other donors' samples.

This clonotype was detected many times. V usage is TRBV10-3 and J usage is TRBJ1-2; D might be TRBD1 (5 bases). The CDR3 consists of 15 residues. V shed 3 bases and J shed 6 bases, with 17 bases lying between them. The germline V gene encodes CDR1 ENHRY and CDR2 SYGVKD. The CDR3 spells CAISDSTGRDDGYTF. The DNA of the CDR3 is TGTGCCATCAGTGATAGCACCGGAAGGGACGATGGCTACACCTTC.

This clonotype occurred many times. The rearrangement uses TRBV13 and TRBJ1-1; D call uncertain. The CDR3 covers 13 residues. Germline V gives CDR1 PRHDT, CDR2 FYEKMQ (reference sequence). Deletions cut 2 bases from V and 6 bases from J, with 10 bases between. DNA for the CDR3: TGTGCCAGCAGCTTAAGACCCCCTTCTGAAGCTTTCTTT. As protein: CASSLRPPSEAFF.

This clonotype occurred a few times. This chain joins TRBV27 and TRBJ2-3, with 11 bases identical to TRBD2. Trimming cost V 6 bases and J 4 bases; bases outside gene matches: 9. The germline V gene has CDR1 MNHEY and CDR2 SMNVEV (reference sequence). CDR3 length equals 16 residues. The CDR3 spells CASSPALAGGADTQYF. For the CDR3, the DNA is TGTGCCAGCAGCCCCGCTCTAGCGGGAGGCGCAGATACGCAGTATTTT.

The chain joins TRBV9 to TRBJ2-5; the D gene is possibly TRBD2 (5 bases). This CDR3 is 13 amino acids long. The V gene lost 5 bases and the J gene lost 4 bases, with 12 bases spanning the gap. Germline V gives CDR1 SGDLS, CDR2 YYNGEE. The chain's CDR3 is CASSGSSLETQYF. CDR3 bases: TGTGCCAGCAGTGGGAGTTCATTAGAGACCCAGTACTTC.

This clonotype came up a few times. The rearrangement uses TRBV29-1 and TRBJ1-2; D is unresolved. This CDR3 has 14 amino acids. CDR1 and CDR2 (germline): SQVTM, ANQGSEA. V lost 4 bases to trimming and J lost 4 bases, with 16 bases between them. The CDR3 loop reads CSVVTLPPSYGYTF. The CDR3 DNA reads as TGCAGCGTTGTAACTCTTCCCCCCAGCTATGGCTACACCTTC. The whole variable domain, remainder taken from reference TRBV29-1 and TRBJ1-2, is SAVISQKPSRDICQRGTSLTIQCQVDSQVTMMFWYRQQPGQSLTLIATANQGSEATYESGFVIDKFPISRPNLTFSTLTVSNMSPEDSSIYLCSVVTLPPSYGYTFGSGTRLTVV.

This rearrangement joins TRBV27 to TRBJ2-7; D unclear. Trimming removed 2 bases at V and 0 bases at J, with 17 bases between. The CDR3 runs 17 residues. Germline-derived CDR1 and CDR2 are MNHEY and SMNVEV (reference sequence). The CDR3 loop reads CASSLLSSQELSYEQYF. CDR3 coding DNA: TGTGCCAGCAGTTTACTGTCCAGTCAGGAGCTCTCCTACGAGCAGTACTTC.

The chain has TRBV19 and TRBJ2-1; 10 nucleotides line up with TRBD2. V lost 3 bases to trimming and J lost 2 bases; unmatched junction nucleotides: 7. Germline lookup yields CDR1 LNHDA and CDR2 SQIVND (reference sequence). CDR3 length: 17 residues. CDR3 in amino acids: CASSMRSSGRAYNEQFF. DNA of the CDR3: TGTGCCAGTAGTATGCGGTCGAGCGGGAGGGCCTACAATGAGCAGTTCTTC. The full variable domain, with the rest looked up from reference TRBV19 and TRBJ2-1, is DGGITQSPKYLFRKEGQNVTLSCEQNLNHDAMYWYRQDPGQGLRLIYYSQIVNDFQKGDIAEGYSVSREKKESFPLTVTSAQKNPTAFYLCASSMRSSGRAYNEQFFGPGTRLTVL.

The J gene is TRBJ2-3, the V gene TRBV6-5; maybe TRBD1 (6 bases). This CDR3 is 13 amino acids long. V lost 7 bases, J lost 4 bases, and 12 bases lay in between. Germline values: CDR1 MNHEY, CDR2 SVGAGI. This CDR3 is CASNRQGSDTQYF. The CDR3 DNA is TGTGCCAGCAATCGCCAGGGGTCAGATACGCAGTATTTT.

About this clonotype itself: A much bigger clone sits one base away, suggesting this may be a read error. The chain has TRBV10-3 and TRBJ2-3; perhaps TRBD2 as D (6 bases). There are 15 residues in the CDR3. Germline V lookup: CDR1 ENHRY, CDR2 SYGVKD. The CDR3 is CAISERERRGDTRYF. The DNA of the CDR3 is TGTGCCATCAGTGAAAGGGAGAGGCGGGGAGATACGCGGTATTTT.

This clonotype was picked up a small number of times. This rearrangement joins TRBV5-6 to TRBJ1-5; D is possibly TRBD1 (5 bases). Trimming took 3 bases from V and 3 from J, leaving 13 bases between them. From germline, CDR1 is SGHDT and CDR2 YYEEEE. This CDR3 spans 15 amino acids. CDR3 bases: TGTGCCAGCAGCTCACTCCCCGGGACCAATCAGCCCCAGCATTTT. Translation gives CASSSLPGTNQPQHF. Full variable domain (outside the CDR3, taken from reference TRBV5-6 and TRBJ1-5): DAGVTQSPTHLIKTRGQQVTLRCSPKSGHDTVSWYQQALGQGPQFIFQYYEEEERQRGNFPDRFSGHQFPNYSSELNVNALLLGDSALYLCASSSLPGTNQPQHFGDGTRLSIL.

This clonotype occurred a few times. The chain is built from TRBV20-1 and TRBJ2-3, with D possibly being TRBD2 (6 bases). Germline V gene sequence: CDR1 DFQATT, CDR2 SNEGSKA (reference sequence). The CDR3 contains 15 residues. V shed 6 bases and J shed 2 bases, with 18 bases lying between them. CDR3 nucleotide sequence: TGCAGTGCCCCCCCGCGGGAACTACCCACAGATACGCAGTATTTT. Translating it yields CSAPPRELPTDTQYF.

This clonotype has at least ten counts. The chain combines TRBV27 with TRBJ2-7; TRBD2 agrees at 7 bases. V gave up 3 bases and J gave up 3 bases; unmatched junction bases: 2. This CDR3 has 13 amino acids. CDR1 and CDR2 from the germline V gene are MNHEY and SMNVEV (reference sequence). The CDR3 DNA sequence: TGTGCCAGCAGTTTCGGCGGGAGCTACGAGCAGTACTTC. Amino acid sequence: CASSFGGSYEQYF.